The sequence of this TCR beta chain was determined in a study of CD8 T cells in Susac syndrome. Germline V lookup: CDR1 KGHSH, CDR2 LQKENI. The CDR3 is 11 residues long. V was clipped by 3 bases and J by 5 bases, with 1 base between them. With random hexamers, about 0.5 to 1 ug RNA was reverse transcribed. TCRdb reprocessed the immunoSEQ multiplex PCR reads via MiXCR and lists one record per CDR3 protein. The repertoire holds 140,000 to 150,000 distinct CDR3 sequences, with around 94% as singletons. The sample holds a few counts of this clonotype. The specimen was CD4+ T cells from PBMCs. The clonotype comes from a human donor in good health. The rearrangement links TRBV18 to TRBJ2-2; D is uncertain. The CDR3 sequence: CASSPTGELFF. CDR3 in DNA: TGTGCCAGCTCACCGACCGGGGAGCTGTTTTTT.